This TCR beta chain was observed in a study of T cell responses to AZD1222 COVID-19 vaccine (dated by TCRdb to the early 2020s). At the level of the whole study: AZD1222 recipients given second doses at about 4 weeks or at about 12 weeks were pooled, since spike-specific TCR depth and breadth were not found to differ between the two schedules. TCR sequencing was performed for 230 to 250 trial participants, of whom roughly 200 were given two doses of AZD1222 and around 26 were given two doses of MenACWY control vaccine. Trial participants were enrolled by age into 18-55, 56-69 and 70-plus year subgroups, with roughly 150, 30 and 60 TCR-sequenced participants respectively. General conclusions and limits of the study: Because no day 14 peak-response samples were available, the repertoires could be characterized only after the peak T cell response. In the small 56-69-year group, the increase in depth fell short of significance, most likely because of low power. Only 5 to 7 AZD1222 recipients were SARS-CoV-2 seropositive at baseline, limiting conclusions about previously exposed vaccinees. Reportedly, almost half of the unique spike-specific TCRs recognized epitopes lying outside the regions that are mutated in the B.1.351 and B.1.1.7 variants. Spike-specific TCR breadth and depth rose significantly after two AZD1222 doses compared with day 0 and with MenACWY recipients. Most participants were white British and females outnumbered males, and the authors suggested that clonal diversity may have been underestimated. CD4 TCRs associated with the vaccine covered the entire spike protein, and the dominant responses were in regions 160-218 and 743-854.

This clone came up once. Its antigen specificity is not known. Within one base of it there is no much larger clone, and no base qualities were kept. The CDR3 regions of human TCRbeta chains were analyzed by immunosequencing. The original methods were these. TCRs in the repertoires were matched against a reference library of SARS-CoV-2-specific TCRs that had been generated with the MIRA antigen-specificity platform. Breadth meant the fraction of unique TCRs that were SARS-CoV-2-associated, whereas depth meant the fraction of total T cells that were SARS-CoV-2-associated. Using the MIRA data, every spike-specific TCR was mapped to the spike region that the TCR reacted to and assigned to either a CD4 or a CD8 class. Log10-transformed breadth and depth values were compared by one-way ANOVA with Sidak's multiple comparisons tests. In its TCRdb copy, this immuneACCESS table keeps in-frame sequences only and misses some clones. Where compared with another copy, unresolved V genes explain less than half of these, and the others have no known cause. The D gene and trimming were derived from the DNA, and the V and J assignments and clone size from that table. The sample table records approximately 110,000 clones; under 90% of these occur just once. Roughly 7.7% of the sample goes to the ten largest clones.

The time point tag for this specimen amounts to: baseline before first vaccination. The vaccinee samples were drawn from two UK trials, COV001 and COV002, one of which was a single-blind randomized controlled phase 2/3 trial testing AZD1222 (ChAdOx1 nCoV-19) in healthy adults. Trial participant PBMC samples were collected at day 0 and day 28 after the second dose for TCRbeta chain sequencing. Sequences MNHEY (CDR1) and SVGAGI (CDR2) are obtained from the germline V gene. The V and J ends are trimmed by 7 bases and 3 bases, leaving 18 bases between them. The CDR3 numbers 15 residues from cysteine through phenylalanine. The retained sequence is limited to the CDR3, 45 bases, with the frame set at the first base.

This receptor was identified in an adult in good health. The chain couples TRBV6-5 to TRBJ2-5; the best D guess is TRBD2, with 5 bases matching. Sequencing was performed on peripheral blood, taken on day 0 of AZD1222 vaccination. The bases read TGTGCCAGCAAACCCTCCCTAGCAGGAGAAGAGACCCAGTACTTC. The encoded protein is CASKPSLAGEETQYF.